A selection of T cell receptor beta chains follows, all from one sample in a study of OX40 agonist ivuxolimab in advanced cancers. Using immunoSEQ multiplex PCR, the repertoire was profiled, and TCRdb retains in-frame clones only, with some absent. The sample has under 80,000 clones; roughly nine tenths are singletons. The sample here was CD4+ or CD8+ T cells sorted from blood, taken in a trial of the OX40 agonist ivuxolimab. These receptors all stem from an adult with an advanced solid tumor such as melanoma, head and neck, liver or kidney cancer. CDR3s include the opening cysteine and the closing phenylalanine or tryptophan. The D gene is left open where the match is weak. Clone size is not always given. Where it is, it says once, few, many or a class for expanded clones.

D	V	size	J	CDR3	DNA
NA	TRBV11-2	NA	TRBJ1-5	CASSLDRQAGANQPQHF	TGTGCCAGCAGCTTAGATCGGCAGGCAGGAGCAAATCAGCCCCAGCATTTT
TRBD1	TRBV4-1	NA	TRBJ1-5	CASSLNYRGLQPQHF	TGCGCCAGCAGCCTTAACTACAGGGGGCTTCAGCCCCAGCATTTT
TRBD1	TRBV5-1	once	TRBJ1-1	CASSRPAGTGGMNTEAFF	TGCGCCAGCAGCCGTCCCGCCGGGACAGGGGGTATGAACACTGAAGCTTTCTTT
NA	TRBV5-6	NA	TRBJ1-2	CASSLVGGFGYTF	TGTGCCAGCAGCTTGGTAGGAGGGTTCGGCTACACCTTC
TRBD1	TRBV5-6	few	TRBJ1-1	CASSHGTGSVITEAFF	TGTGCCAGCAGCCACGGGACAGGGAGTGTTATAACTGAAGCTTTCTTT
NA	TRBV7-2	NA	TRBJ2-7	CASSRGDGSYEQYF	TGTGCCAGCAGCAGAGGGGACGGCTCCTACGAGCAGTACTTC
NA	TRBV11-2	NA	TRBJ1-1	CASSLDDEGSEAFF	TGTGCCAGCAGCTTAGATGATGAGGGTTCTGAAGCTTTCTTT
NA	TRBV7-6	NA	TRBJ1-1	CASSLVGSGDTEAFF	TGTGCCAGCAGCTTAGTGGGTAGTGGCGACACTGAAGCTTTCTTT
NA	TRBV28	once	TRBJ2-3	CASRTRGAGTDTQYF	TGTGCCAGCAGAACTAGGGGTGCGGGCACAGATACGCAGTATTTT
NA	TRBV5-5	NA	TRBJ2-1	CASSPNGNEQFF	TGTGCCAGCAGCCCAAATGGCAATGAGCAGTTCTTC
NA	TRBV9	NA	TRBJ2-5	CASSVDKGRQETQYF	TGTGCCAGCAGCGTAGATAAGGGGAGACAAGAGACCCAGTACTTC
NA	TRBV19	NA	TRBJ2-5	CASSLGGGMKTQYF	TGTGCCAGTAGTTTAGGGGGAGGGATGAAGACCCAGTACTTC
TRBD1	TRBV18	NA	TRBJ2-5	CASSPFWGQQETQYF	TGTGCCAGCTCACCATTTTGGGGACAGCAAGAGACCCAGTACTTC